This TCR beta chain came from a study of immune characterization of retroperitoneal liposarcoma. V shed 3 bases and J shed 11 bases, with 13 bases lying between them. The CDR3 has 12 residues. TCRdb processed the PCR reads anew with MiXCR; each CDR3 protein has one entry. The data contain roughly 2,900 distinct CDR3 sequences, roughly 26% of them singletons. This clonotype rates as medium-sized. The chain employs TRBV12-3 or TRBV12-4 and TRBJ2-5; D remains ambiguous. Sequencing input: tumor tissue. This receptor was taken from a female donor with retroperitoneal liposarcoma. CDR3 DNA: TGTGCCAGCAGTTTGGGGTACAATGAGCAGTACTTC. Residues: CASSLGYNEQYF.